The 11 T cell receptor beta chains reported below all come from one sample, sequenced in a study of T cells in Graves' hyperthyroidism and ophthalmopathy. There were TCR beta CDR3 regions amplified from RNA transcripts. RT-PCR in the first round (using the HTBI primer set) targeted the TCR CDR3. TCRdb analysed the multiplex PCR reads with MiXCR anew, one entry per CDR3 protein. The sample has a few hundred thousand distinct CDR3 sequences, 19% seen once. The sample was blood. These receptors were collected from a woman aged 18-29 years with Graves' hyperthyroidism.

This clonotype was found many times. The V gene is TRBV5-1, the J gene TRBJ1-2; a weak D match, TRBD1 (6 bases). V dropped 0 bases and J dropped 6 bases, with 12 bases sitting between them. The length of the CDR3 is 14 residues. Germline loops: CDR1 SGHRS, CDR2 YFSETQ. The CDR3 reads CASSLGGALHGYTF. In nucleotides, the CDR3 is TGCGCCAGCAGCTTGGGGGGGGCGCTTCATGGCTACACCTTC.

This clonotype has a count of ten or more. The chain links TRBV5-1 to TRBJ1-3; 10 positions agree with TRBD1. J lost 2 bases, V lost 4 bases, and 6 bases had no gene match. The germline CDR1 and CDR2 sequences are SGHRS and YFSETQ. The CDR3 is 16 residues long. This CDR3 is CASSLRGTGAGNTIYF. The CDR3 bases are TGCGCCAGCAGCCTTCGGGGGACAGGGGCTGGAAACACCATATATTTT.

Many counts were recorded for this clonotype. The CDR3 nucleotides are TGCAGTGCTAGAGATCTATGGGGGGGCATACAAGAGACCCAGTACTTC. Protein sequence: CSARDLWGGIQETQYF. The genes are TRBV20-1 and TRBJ2-5, with D maybe TRBD2 (7 bases). The CDR3 is 16 amino acids. Trimming removed 0 bases at V and 2 bases at J, with 16 bases between. Germline V CDR1 and CDR2: DFQATT, SNEGSKA (reference sequence).

CDR3 in amino acids: CASSFQDRGAEQYF. The CDR3 nucleotides read TGTGCCAGCAGTTTCCAGGACAGGGGTGCCGAGCAGTACTTC. This chain connects TRBV28 to TRBJ2-7; 9 positions agree with TRBD1. The CDR3 spans 14 residues. J lost 6 bases, V lost 3 bases, and 6 bases had no gene match. The germline V gene encodes CDR1 MDHEN and CDR2 SYDVKM.

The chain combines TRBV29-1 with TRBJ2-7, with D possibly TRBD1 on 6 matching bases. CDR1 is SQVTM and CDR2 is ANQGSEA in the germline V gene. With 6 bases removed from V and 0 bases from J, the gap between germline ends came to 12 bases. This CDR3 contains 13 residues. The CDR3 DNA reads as TGCAGCGTGAACCGGGACAACTCCTACGAGCAGTACTTC. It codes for CSVNRDNSYEQYF.

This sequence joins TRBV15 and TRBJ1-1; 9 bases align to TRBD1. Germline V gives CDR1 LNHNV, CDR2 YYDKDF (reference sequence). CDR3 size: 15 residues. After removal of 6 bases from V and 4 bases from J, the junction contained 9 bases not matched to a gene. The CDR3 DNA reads TGTGCCACCAGTTGGCCGGGACAGGGCGTCACTGAAGCTTTCTTT. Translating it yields CATSWPGQGVTEAFF.

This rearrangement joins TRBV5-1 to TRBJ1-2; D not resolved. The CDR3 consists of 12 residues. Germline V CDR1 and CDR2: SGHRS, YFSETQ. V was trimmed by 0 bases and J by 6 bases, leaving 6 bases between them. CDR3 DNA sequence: TGCGCCAGCAGCTTGGCCGAGGATGGCTACACCTTC. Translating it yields CASSLAEDGYTF.

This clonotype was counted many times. The CDR3 loop is CASRDISGAGYTF. As DNA, the CDR3 is TGTGCCAGCAGGGACATTAGTGGGGCAGGCTACACCTTC. J is TRBJ1-2 and V is TRBV6-1; perhaps TRBD1 as D (5 bases). From germline, CDR1 is MNHNS and CDR2 SASEGT. Trimming shortened V by 6 bases and J by 8 bases, and 16 bases separated the two germline ends. This CDR3 is 13 amino acids long.

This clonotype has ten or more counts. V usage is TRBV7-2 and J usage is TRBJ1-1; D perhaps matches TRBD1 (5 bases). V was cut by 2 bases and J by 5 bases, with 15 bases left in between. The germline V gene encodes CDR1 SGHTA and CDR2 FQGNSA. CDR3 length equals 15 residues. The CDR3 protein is CASSLRMSGGTEAFF. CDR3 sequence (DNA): TGTGCCAGCAGCTTAAGGATGTCGGGGGGGACTGAAGCTTTCTTT. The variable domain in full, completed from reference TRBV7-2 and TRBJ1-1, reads GAGVSQSPSNKVTEKGKDVELRCDPISGHTALYWYRQSLGQGLEFLIYFQGNSAPDKSGLPSDRFSAERTGGSVSTLTIQRTQQEDSAVYLCASSLRMSGGTEAFFGQGTRLTVV.

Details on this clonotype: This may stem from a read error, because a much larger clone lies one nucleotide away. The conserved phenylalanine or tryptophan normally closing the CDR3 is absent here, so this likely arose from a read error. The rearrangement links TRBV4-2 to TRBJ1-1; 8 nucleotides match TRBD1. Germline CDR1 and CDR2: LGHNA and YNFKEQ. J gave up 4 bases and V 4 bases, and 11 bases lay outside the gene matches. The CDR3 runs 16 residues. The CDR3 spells CASSRTGSEKGTEAFL. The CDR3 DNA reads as TGTGCCAGCAGCCGGACAGGGAGTGAAAAAGGCACTGAAGCTTTCTTG.

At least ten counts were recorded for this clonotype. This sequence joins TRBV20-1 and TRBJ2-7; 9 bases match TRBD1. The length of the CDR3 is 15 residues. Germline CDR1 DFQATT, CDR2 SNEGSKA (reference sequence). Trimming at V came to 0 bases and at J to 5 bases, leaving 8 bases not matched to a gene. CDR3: CSARDPGTGGDEQYF. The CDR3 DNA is TGCAGTGCTAGAGACCCGGGAACAGGGGGCGACGAGCAGTACTTC.